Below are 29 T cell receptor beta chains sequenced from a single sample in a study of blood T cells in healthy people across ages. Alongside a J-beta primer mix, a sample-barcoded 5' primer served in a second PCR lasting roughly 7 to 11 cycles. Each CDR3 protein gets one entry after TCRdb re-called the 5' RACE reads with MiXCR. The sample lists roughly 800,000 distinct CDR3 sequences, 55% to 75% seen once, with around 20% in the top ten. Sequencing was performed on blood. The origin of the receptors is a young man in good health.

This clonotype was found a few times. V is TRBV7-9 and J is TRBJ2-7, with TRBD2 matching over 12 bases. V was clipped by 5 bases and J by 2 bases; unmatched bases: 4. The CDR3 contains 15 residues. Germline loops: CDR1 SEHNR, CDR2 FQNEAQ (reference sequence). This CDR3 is CASSIGLAGPYEQYF. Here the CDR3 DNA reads TGTGCCAGCAGCATCGGACTAGCGGGACCCTACGAGCAGTACTTC. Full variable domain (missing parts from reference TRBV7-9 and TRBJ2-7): DTGVSQNPRHKITKRGQNVTFRCDPISEHNRLYWYRQTLGQGPEFLTYFQNEAQLEKSRLLSDRFSAERPKGSFSTLEIQRTEQGDSAMYLCASSIGLAGPYEQYFGPGTRLTVT.

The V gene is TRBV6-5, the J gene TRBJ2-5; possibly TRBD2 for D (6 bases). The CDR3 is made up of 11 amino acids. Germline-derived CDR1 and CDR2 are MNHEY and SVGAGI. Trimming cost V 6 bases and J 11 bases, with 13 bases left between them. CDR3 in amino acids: CASRHNREQYF. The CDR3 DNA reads TGTGCCAGCAGACACAACCGGGAGCAGTACTTC.

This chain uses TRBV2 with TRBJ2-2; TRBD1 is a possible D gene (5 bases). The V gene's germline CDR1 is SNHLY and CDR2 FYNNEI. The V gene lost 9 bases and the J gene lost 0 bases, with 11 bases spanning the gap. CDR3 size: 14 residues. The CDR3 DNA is TGTGCCAGTGGCCAGGGAACGAACACCGGGGAGCTGTTTTTT. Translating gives CASGQGTNTGELFF.

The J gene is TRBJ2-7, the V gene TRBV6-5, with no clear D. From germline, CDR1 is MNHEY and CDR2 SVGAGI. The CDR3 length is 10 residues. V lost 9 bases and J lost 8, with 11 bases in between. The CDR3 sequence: CASGITQQYF. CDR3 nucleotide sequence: TGTGCCAGTGGTATTACCCAGCAGTACTTC.

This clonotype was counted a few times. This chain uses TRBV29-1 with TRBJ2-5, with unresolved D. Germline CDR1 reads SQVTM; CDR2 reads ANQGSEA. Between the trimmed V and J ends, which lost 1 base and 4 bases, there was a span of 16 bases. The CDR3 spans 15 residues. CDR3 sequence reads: CSVEGAGPEVETQYF. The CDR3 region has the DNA TGCAGCGTTGAAGGTGCCGGCCCCGAGGTAGAGACCCAGTACTTC.

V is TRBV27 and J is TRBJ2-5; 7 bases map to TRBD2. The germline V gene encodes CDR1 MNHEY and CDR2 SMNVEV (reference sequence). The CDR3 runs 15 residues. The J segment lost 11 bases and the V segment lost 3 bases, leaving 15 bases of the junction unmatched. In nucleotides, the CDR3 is TGTGCCAGCAGTTTCTTCGGGATCGGGGGGAATGAGCAGTACTTC. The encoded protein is CASSFFGIGGNEQYF.

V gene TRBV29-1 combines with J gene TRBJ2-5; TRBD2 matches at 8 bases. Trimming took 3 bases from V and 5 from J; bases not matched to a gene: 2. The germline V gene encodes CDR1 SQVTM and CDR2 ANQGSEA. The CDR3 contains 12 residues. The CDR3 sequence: CSVEGGRETQYF. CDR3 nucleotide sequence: TGCAGCGTTGAGGGCGGGAGGGAGACCCAGTACTTC.

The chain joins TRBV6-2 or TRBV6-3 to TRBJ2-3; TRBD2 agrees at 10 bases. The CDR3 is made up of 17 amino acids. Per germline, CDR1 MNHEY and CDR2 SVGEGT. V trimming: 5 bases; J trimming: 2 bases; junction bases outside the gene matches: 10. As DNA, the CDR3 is TGTGCCAGCAGTAGGAGGACTAGCGGATACAACACAGATACGCAGTATTTT. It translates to CASSRRTSGYNTDTQYF.

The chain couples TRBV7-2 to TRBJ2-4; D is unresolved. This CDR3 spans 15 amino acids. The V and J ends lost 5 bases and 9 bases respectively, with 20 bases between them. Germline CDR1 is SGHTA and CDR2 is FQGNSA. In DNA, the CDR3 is TGTGCCAGCAGCCCCCTGGGCGTTGAGTTTGGCATTCAGTACTTC. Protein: CASSPLGVEFGIQYF.

The CDR3 sequence is CASSLFAGAYQFF. CDR3 coding DNA: TGTGCCAGCAGCTTATTTGCGGGCGCATATCAGTTCTTC. The J gene is TRBJ2-1, the V gene TRBV7-2; tentatively, D is TRBD2 (5 bases). V lost 2 bases to trimming and J lost 13 bases, with 15 bases between them. There are 13 residues in the CDR3. CDR1 and CDR2 (germline): SGHTA, FQGNSA.

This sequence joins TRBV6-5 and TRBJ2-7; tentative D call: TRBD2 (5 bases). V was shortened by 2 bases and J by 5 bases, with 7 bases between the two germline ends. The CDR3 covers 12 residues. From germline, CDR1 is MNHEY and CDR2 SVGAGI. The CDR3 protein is CASSYEGDEQYF. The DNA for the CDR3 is TGTGCCAGCAGTTACGAGGGCGACGAGCAGTACTTC.

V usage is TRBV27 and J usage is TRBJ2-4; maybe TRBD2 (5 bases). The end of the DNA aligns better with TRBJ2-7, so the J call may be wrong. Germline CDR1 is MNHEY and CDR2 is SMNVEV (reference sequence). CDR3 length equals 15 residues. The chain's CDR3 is CASSSRGTLAHEQYF. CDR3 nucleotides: TGTGCCAGCAGTTCACGGGGAACATTGGCCCACGAGCAGTACTTC.

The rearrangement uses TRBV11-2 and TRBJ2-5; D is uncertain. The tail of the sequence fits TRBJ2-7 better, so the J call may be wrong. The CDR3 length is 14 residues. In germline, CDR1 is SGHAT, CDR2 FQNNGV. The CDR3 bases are TGTGCCAGCAGCCCGGACGGCCTCTCCTACGAGCAGTACTTC. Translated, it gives CASSPDGLSYEQYF.

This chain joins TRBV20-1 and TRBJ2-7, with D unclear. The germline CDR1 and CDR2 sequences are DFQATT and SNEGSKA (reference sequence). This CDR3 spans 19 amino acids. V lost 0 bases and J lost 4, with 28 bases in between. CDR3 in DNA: TGCAGTGCTAGAGACCTCCCAGTTGGTCCAGAGGCCCCCTCTTACGAGCAGTACTTC. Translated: CSARDLPVGPEAPSYEQYF.

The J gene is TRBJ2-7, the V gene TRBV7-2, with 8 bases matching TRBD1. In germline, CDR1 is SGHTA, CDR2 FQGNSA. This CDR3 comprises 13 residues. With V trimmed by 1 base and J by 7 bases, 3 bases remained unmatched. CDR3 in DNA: TGTGCCAGCAGCTTAGGAGGGGACAGGGAGCAGTACTTC. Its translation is CASSLGGDREQYF.

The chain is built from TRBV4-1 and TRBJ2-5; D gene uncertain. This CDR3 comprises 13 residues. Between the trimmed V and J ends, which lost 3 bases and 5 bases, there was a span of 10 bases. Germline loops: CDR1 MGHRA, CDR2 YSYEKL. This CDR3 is CASSQPEVETQYF. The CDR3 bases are TGCGCCAGCAGCCAGCCCGAGGTGGAGACCCAGTACTTC.

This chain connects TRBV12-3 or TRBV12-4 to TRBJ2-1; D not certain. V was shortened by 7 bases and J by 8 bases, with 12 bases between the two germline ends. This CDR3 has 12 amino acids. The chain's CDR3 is CASTATWDEQFF. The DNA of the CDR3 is TGTGCCAGCACCGCCACGTGGGATGAGCAGTTCTTC.

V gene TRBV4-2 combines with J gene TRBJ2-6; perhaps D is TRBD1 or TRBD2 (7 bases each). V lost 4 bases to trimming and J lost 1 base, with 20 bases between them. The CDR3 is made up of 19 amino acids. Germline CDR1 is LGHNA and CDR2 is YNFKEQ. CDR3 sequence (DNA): TGTGCCAGCAGCCCTCTCATATCCAGGGGGGGATCTGGGGCCAACGTCCTGACTTTC. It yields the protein CASSPLISRGGSGANVLTF.

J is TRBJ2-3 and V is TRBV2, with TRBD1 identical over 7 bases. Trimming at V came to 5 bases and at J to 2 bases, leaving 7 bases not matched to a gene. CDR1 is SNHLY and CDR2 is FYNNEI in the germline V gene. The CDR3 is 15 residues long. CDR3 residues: CASSYRGGDTDTQYF. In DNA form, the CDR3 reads TGTGCCAGCAGTTACAGGGGCGGCGACACAGATACGCAGTATTTT.

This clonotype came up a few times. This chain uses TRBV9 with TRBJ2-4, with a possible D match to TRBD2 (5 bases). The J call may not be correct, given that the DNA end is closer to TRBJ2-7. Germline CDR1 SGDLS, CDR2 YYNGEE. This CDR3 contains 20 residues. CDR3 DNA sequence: TGTGCCAGCAGCGTAGGAAGGCCTAGACGTCCCGGGATAATCGCCTACGAGCAGTACTTC. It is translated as CASSVGRPRRPGIIAYEQYF.

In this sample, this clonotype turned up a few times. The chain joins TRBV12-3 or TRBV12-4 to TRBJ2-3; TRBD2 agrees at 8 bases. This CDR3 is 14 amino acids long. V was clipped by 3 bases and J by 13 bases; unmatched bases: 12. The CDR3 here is CASSFGGAADAEYF. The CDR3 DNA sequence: TGTGCCAGCAGTTTCGGGGGGGCCGCAGATGCGGAGTATTTT.

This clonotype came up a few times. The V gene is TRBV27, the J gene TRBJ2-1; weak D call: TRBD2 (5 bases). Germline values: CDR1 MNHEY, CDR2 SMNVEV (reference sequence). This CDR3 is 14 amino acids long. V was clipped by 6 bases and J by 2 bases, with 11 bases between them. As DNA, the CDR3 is TGTGCCAGCAGCCCACGGACTGCCTACAATGAGCAGTTCTTC. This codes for CASSPRTAYNEQFF.

The CDR3 protein is CAWSVGPSGANVLTF. CDR3 sequence (DNA): TGTGCCTGGAGTGTCGGGCCCTCTGGGGCCAACGTCCTGACTTTC. The chain links TRBV30 to TRBJ2-6; D is unclear. The CDR3 runs 15 residues. Germline assignment: CDR1 GTSNPN and CDR2 SVGIG (reference sequence). Trimming pared 0 bases from V and 0 bases from J, leaving 6 bases between.

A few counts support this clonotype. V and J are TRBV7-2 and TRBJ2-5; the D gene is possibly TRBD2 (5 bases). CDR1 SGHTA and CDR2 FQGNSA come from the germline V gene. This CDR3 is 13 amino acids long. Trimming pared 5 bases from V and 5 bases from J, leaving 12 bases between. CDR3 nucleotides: TGTGCCAGCAGCATAACTAGTCGGGAGACCCAGTACTTC. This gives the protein CASSITSRETQYF.

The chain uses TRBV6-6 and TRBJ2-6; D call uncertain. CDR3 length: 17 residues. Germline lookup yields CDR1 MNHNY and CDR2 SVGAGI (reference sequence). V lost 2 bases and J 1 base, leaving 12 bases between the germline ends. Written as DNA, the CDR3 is TGTGCCAGCAGTTACGCCCTGAGTCATTCTGGGGCCAACGTCCTGACTTTC. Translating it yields CASSYALSHSGANVLTF.

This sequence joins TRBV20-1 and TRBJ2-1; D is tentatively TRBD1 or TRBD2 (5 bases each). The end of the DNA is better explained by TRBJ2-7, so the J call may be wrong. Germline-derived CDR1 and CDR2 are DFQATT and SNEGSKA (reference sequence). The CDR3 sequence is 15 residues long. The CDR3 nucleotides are TGCAGTGCTAGGGGGACCTACGCCTCCTACAATGAGCAGTACTTC. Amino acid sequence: CSARGTYASYNEQYF.

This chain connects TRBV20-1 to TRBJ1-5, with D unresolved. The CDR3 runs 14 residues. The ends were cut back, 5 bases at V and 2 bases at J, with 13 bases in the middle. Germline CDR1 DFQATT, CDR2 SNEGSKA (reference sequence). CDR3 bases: TGCAGTGCTTCGACCCCACTTGGCAATCAGCCCCAGCATTTT. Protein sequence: CSASTPLGNQPQHF.

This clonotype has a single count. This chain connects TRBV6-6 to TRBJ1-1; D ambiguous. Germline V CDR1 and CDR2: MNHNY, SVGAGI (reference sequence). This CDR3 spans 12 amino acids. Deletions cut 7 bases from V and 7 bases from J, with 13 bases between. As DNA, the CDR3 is TGTGCCAGCACTACCGACCCCATTGAAGCTTTCTTT. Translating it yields CASTTDPIEAFF.

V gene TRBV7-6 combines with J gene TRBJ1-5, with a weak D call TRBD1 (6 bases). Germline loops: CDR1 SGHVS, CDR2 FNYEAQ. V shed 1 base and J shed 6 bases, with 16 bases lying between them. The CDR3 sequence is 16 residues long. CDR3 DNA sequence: TGTGCCAGCAGCTTAGAGCACAGGGAGCAGCGTCAGCCCCAGCATTTT. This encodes CASSLEHREQRQPQHF.